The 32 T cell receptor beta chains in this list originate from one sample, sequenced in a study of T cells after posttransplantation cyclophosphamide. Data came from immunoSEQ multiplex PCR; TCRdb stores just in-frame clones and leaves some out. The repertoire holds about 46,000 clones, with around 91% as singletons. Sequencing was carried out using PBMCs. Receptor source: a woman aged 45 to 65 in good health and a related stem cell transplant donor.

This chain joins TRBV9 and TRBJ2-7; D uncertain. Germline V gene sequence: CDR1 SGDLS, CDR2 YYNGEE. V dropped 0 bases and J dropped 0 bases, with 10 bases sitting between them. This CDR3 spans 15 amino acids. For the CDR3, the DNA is TGTGCCAGCAGCGTAGCGATGGCAGACTCCTACGAGCAGTACTTC. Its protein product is CASSVAMADSYEQYF.

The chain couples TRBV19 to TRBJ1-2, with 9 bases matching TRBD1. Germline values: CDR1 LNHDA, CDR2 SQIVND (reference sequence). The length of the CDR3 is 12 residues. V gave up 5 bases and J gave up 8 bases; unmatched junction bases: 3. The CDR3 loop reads CASSRQGGGYTF. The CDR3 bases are TGTGCCAGTAGTCGACAGGGGGGCGGCTACACCTTC.

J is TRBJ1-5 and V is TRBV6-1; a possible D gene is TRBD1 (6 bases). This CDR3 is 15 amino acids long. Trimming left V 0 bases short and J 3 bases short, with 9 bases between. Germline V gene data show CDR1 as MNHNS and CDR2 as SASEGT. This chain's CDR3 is CASSEARGANQPQHF. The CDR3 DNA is TGTGCCAGCAGTGAAGCCCGGGGGGCCAATCAGCCCCAGCATTTT.

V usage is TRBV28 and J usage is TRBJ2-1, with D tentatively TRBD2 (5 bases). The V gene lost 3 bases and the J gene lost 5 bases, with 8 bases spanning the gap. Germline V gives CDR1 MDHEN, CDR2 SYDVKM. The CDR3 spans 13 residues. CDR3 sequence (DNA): TGTGCCAGCAGTTTCGGGAAAGACAATGAGCAGTTCTTC. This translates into CASSFGKDNEQFF.

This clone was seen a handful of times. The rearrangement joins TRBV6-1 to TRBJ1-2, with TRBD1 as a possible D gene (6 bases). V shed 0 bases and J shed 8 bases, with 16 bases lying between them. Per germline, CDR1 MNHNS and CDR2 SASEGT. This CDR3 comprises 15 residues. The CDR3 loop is CASSEAGGASWGYTF. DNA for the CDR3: TGTGCCAGCAGTGAAGCCGGGGGGGCGTCTTGGGGCTACACCTTC.

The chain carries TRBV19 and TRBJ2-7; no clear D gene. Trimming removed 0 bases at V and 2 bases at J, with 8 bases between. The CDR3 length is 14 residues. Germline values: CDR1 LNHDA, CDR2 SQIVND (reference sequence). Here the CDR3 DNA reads TGTGCCAGTAGTATAGAACTGAGTGCCTACGAGCAGTACTTC. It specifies CASSIELSAYEQYF.

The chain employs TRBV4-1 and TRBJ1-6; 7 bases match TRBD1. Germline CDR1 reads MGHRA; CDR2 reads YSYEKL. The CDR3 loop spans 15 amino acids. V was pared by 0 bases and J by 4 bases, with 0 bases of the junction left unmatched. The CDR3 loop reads CASSQEDRYNSPLHF. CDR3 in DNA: TGCGCCAGCAGCCAAGAGGACAGGTATAATTCACCCCTCCACTTT.

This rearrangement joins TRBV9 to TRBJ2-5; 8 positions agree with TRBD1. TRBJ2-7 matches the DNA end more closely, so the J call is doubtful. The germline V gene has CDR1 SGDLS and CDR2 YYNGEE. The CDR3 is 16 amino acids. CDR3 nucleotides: TGTGCCAGCAGCAATCTGGGACAGGAGACCTACTACGAGCAGTACTTC. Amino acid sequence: CASSNLGQETYYEQYF.

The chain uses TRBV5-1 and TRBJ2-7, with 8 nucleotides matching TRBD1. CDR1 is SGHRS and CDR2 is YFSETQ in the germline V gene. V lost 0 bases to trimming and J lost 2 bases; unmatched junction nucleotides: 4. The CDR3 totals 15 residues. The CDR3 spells CASSLGQGAPYEQYF. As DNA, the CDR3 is TGCGCCAGCAGCTTGGGTCAGGGGGCTCCCTACGAGCAGTACTTC.

This chain's CDR3 is CATSRDVRLENTEAFF. CDR3 nucleotides: TGTGCCACCAGCAGAGATGTACGACTAGAGAACACTGAAGCTTTCTTT. The rearrangement links TRBV15 to TRBJ1-1, with unresolved D. Germline CDR1 LNHNV, CDR2 YYDKDF (reference sequence). V shed 0 bases and J shed 1 base, with 12 bases lying between them. The CDR3 runs 16 residues.

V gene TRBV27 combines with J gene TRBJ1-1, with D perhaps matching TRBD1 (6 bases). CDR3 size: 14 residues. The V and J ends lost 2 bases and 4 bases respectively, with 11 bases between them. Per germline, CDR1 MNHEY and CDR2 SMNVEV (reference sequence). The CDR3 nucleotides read TGTGCCAGCAGTTTAAGGGGGTCGGGCACTGAAGCTTTCTTT. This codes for CASSLRGSGTEAFF.

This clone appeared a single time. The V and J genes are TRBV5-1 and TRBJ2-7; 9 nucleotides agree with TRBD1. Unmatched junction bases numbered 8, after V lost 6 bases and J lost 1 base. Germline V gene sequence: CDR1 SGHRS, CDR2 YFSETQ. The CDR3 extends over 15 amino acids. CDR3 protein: CASTPGQGISYEQYF. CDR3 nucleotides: TGCGCCAGCACCCCCGGACAGGGGATTTCCTACGAGCAGTACTTC.

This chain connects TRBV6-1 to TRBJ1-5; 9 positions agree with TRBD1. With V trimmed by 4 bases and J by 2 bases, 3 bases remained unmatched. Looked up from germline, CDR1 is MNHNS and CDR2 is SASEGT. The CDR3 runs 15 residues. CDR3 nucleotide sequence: TGTGCCAGCAGTGGAACAGGGGGCCGCAATCAGCCCCAGCATTTT. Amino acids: CASSGTGGRNQPQHF.

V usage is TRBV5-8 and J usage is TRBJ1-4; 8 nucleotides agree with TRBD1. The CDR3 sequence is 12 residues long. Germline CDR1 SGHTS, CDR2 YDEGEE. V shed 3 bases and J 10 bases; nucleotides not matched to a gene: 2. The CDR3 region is CASSSDRVKLFF. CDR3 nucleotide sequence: TGTGCCAGCAGCTCGGACAGGGTAAAACTGTTTTTT.

CDR3 sequence reads: CASSARPASGAVYEQYF. The CDR3, as DNA: TGTGCCAGCAGCGCTCGGCCCGCTAGCGGAGCCGTCTACGAGCAGTACTTC. The rearrangement links TRBV9 to TRBJ2-5, with 7 bases that match TRBD2. The J call is doubtful: the DNA matches TRBJ2-7 better. The germline CDR1 and CDR2 sequences are SGDLS and YYNGEE. The CDR3 totals 17 residues.

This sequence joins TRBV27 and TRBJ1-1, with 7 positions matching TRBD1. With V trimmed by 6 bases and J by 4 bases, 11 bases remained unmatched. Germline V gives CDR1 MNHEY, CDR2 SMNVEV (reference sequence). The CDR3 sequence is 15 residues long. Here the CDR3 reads CASSLTTGFGTEAFF. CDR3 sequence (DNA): TGTGCCAGCAGCCTAACGACAGGGTTCGGCACTGAAGCTTTCTTT.

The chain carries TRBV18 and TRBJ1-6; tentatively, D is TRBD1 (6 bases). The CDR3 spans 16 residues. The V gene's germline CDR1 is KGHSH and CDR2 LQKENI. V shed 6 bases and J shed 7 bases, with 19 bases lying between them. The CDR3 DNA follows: TGTGCCAGCTCCCCCAGGGGCCCCCCTACCAATTCACCCCTCCACTTT. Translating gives CASSPRGPPTNSPLHF. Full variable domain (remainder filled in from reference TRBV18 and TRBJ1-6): NAGVMQNPRHLVRRRGQEARLRCSPMKGHSHVYWYRQLPEEGLKFMVYLQKENIIDESGMPKERFSAEFPKEGPSILRIQQVVRGDSAAYFCASSPRGPPTNSPLHFGNGTRLTVT.

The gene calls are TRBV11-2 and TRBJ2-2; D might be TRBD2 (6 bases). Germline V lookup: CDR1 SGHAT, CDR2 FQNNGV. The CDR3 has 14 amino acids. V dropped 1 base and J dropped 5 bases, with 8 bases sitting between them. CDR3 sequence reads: CASSLVAGTGELFF. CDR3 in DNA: TGTGCCAGCAGCTTAGTTGCGGGAACCGGGGAGCTGTTTTTT.

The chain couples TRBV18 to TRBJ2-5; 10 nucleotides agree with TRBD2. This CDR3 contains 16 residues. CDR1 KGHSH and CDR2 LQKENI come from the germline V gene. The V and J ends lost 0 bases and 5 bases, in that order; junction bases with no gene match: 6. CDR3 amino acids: CASSPPGGSGGETQYF. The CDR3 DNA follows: TGTGCCAGCTCACCACCCGGTGGTAGCGGGGGGGAGACCCAGTACTTC.

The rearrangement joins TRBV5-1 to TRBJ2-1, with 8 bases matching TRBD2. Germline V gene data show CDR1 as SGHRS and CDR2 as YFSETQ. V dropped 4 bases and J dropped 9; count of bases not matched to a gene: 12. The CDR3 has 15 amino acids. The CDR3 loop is CASSPDGLAASEQFF. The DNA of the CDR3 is TGCGCCAGCAGCCCGGATGGACTAGCCGCCTCTGAGCAGTTCTTC.

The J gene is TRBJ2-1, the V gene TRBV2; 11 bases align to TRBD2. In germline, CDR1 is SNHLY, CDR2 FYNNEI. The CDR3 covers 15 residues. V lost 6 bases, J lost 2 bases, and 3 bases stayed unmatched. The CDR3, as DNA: TGTGCCAGCAGGGGGACTAGCGGAGCCTACAATGAGCAGTTCTTC. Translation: CASRGTSGAYNEQFF.

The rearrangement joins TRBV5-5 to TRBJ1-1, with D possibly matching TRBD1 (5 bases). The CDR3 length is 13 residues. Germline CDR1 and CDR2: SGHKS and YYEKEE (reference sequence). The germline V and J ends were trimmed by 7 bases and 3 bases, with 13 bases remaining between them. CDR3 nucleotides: TGTGCCAGCGGTGTCAGGGAGGACACTGAAGCTTTCTTT. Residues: CASGVREDTEAFF. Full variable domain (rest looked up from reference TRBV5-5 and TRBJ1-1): DAGVTQSPTHLIKTRGQQVTLRCSPISGHKSVSWYQQVLGQGPQFIFQYYEKEERGRGNFPDRFSARQFPNYSSELNVNALLLGDSALYLCASGVREDTEAFFGQGTRLTVV.

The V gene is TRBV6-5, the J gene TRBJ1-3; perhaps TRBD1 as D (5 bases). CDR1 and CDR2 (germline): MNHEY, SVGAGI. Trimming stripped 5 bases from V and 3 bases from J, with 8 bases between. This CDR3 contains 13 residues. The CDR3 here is CASSPGLGNTIYF. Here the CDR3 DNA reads TGTGCCAGCAGTCCAGGGCTTGGAAACACCATATATTTT.

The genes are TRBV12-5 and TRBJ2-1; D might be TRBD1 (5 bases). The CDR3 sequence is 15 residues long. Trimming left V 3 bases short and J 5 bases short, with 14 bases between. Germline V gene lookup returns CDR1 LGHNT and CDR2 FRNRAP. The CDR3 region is CASGLGARVHNEQFF. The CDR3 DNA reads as TGTGCTAGTGGTTTAGGGGCCAGGGTCCACAATGAGCAGTTCTTC. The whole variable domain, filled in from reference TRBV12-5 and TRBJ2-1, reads DARVTQTPRHKVTEMGQEVTMRCQPILGHNTVFWYRQTMMQGLELLAYFRNRAPLDDSGMPKDRFSAEMPDATLATLKIQPSEPRDSAVYFCASGLGARVHNEQFFGPGTRLTVL.

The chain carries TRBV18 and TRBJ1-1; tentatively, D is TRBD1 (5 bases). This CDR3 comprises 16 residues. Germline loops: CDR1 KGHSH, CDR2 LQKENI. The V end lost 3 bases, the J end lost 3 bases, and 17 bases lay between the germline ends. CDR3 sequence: CASSPESSETDTEAFF. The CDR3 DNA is TGTGCCAGCTCACCGGAGTCATCCGAGACAGACACTGAAGCTTTCTTT.

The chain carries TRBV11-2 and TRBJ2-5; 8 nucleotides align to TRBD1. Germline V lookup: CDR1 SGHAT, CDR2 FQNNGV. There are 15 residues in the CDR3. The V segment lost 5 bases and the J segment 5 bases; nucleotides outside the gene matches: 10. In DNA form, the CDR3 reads TGTGCCAGCAGCCCTGACAGGGGAGGAGGGGAGACCCAGTACTTC. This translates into CASSPDRGGGETQYF.

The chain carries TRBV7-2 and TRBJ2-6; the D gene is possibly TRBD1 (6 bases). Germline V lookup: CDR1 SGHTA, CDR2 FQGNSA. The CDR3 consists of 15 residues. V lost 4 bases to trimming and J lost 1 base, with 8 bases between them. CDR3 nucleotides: TGTGCCAGCAGCTATGGACAGTCTGGGGCCAACGTCCTGACTTTC. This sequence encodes CASSYGQSGANVLTF.

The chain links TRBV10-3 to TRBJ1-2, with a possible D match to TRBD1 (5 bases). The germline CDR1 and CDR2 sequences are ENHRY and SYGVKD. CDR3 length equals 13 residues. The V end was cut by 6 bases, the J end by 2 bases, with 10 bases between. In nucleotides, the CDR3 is TGTGCCATCAGGGGGGGACGGAACTATGGCTACACCTTC. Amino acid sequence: CAIRGGRNYGYTF.

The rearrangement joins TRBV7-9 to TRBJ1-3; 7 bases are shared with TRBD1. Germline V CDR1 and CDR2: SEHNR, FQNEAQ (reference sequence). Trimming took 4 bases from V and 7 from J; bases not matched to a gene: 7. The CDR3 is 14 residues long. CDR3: CASSSDRLPNTIYF. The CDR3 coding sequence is TGTGCCAGCAGCTCGGACAGGTTACCGAACACCATATATTTT.

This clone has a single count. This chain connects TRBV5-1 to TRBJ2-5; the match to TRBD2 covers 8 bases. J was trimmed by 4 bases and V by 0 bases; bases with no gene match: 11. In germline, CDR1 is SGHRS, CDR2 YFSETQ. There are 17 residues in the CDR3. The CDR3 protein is CASSLVAGGRSVETQYF. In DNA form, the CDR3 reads TGCGCCAGCAGCTTGGTGGCGGGAGGTCGGAGCGTAGAGACCCAGTACTTC.

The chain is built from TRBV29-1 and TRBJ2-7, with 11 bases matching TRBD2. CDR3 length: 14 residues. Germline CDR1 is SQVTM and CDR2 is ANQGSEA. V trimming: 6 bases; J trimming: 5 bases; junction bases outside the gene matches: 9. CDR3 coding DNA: TGCAGCGTGGGTCTCCGACTAGCGGGGAACGAGCAGTACTTC. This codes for CSVGLRLAGNEQYF.

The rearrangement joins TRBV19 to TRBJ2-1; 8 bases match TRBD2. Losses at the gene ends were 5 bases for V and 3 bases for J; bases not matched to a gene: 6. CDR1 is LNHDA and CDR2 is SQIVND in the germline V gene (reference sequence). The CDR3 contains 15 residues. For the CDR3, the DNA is TGTGCCAGTAGTGCTAAGAGCGGGAGCTACAATGAGCAGTTCTTC. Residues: CASSAKSGSYNEQFF.